These 10 T cell receptor beta chains were sequenced from one sample in a study of blood T cell repertoires in COVID-19. Clones were read by immunoSEQ multiplex PCR, and TCRdb kept only the in-frame ones, dropping some. Seen here are under 150,000 clones, 76% observed once, and the top ten hold under 6%. Sequencing was done on a sample of peripheral blood. These receptors all come from a woman over 75 with active or convalescent COVID-19.

The rearrangement uses TRBV19 and TRBJ2-3, with 8 bases lining up with TRBD2. V gave up 3 bases and J gave up 2 bases; unmatched junction bases: 7. Germline V CDR1 and CDR2: LNHDA, SQIVND (reference sequence). CDR3 length: 16 amino acids. Here the CDR3 reads CASSISAGGPTDTQYF. The CDR3, as DNA: TGTGCCAGTAGTATCTCGGCGGGGGGACCCACAGATACGCAGTATTTT.

This rearrangement joins TRBV7-8 to TRBJ1-1; tentatively, D is TRBD1 (6 bases). The CDR3 extends over 15 amino acids. The V gene's germline CDR1 is SGHVS and CDR2 FQNEAQ. V dropped 4 bases and J dropped 0 bases, with 12 bases sitting between them. The CDR3 reads CASSSYGQLNTEAFF. For the CDR3, the DNA is TGTGCCAGCAGCTCCTACGGACAGCTGAACACTGAAGCTTTCTTT.

V is TRBV7-2 and J is TRBJ2-3, with TRBD2 identical over 12 bases. Germline loops: CDR1 SGHTA, CDR2 FQGNSA. The CDR3 runs 18 residues. J gave up 2 bases and V 5 bases, and 11 bases lay outside the gene matches. For the CDR3, the DNA is TGTGCCAGCAGCGAGGGACTCCTAGCGGGGGGGGACACAGATACGCAGTATTTT. Translation: CASSEGLLAGGDTDTQYF.

V and J are TRBV5-1 and TRBJ2-1, with 7 bases matching TRBD1. This CDR3 is 15 amino acids long. Trimming removed 0 bases from V and 7 bases from J; junction bases left unmatched: 7. From germline, CDR1 is SGHRS and CDR2 YFSETQ. CDR3 coding DNA: TGCGCCAGCAGCTTGGGGGGGAAACAGGGGAATGAGCAGTTCTTC. Amino acids: CASSLGGKQGNEQFF.

The V call is TRBV4-1, the J call TRBJ1-4; 7 bases agree with TRBD1. From germline, CDR1 is MGHRA and CDR2 YSYEKL. The V segment lost 7 bases and the J segment 5 bases; nucleotides outside the gene matches: 4. The CDR3 contains 13 residues. CDR3 protein: CASKQGGNEKLFF. The CDR3 nucleotides read TGCGCCAGCAAGCAGGGGGGAAATGAAAAACTGTTTTTT.

This clone was seen just once. This chain uses TRBV11-2 with TRBJ1-5; 9 bases are a match to TRBD1. Looked up from germline, CDR1 is SGHAT and CDR2 is FQNNGV. J gave up 4 bases and V 4 bases, and 2 bases lay outside the gene matches. The CDR3 sequence is 14 residues long. For the CDR3, the DNA is TGTGCCAGCAGCTCCGGGACAGGGAATCAGCCCCAGCATTTT. This codes for CASSSGTGNQPQHF.

V gene TRBV3-1 (or the pseudogene TRBV3-2) combines with J gene TRBJ1-5, with no clear D. CDR3 length equals 13 residues. V lost 2 bases to trimming and J lost 4 bases, with 6 bases between them. Germline V gene sequence: CDR1 LGHDT, CDR2 YNNKEL (reference sequence). In DNA, the CDR3 is TGTGCCAGCAGCCAATCTTTAAATCAGCCCCAGCATTTT. Its translation: CASSQSLNQPQHF.

This chain joins TRBV2 and TRBJ2-1; D not resolved. The CDR3 has 16 residues. V lost 6 bases to trimming and J lost 0 bases, with 15 bases between them. Germline V gene lookup returns CDR1 SNHLY and CDR2 FYNNEI. CDR3 nucleotides: TGTGCCAGCAGCGAAACCAGACTTGCCTCCTACAATGAGCAGTTCTTC. The encoded protein is CASSETRLASYNEQFF. Based on the CDR3 plus reference TRBV2 and TRBJ2-1, the full variable domain is EPEVTQTPSHQVTQMGQEVILRCVPISNHLYFYWYRQILGQKVEFLVSFYNNEISEKSEIFDDQFSVERPDGSNFTLKIRSTKLEDSAMYFCASSETRLASYNEQFFGPGTRLTVL.

This clone was detected a few times. The chain joins TRBV7-8 to TRBJ1-5, with TRBD1 identical over 8 bases. The CDR3 covers 15 residues. The V gene end was trimmed by 6 bases and the J gene end by 6 bases; junction bases not matched to a gene: 10. Germline CDR1 reads SGHVS; CDR2 reads FQNEAQ. The CDR3 loop is CASRRTGRYSQPQHF. CDR3 DNA: TGTGCCAGCAGGAGGACAGGGAGATATTCTCAGCCCCAGCATTTT.

The chain links TRBV6-5 to TRBJ1-1; 7 nucleotides line up with TRBD1. Trimming removed 6 bases from V and 10 bases from J; junction bases left unmatched: 5. The germline gives CDR1 MNHEY, CDR2 SVGAGI. This CDR3 comprises 11 residues. CDR3 DNA sequence: TGTGCCAGCAGCCGCGGGACAGCAGCTTTCTTT. Residues: CASSRGTAAFF.